The 12 T cell receptor beta chains below come from one sample, sequenced in a study of graft-versus-host responses after intestinal transplantation (dated by TCRdb to the early 2020s). Their target antigens are unknown. Receptor libraries were prepared by the immunoSEQ multiplex PCR assay. TCRdb re-hosts the immuneACCESS table, in-frame sequences only. Its copies lack some clones; in the studies checked, an unresolved V gene accounts for under half of them, and the cause for the rest is not known. The sample table records about 120,000 clones; 90% of these occur just once. The top ten constitute about 0.18% of the sample. What this sample's time point label stands for: cells obtained before transplantation from donor or recipient. The sequencing used unstimulated CD4+ T cells sorted from spleen or lymph node cells, collected before intestinal transplant. These receptors were collected from a human donor who received an intestinal transplant.

This clone was seen a single time. CDR3 DNA: TGTGCCAGCAGCTTAATAGCAAGCCAAGAGACCCAGTACTTC. Translating it yields CASSLIASQETQYF. The chain employs TRBV7-2 and TRBJ2-5, with D uncertain. The CDR3 is 14 residues long. Germline CDR1 reads SGHTA; CDR2 reads FQGNSA. Between the trimmed V and J ends, which lost 2 bases and 1 base, there was a span of 8 bases.

The chain joins TRBV18 to TRBJ2-1, with TRBD1 identical over 7 bases. The CDR3 runs to 14 residues. With V trimmed by 3 bases and J by 4 bases, 3 bases remained unmatched. Germline V gene data show CDR1 as KGHSH and CDR2 as LQKENI. The CDR3, as DNA: TGTGCCAGCTCACCGGGACAGCAATACAATGAGCAGTTCTTC. As protein: CASSPGQQYNEQFF.

The chain combines TRBV6-1 with TRBJ1-2, with 7 nucleotides matching TRBD1. The V gene end was trimmed by 5 bases and the J gene end by 3 bases; junction bases not matched to a gene: 9. The CDR3 sequence is 15 residues long. The germline V gene has CDR1 MNHNS and CDR2 SASEGT. CDR3 region: CASSLGQAGDYGYTF. The CDR3 DNA is TGTGCCAGCAGTCTAGGACAGGCAGGAGACTATGGCTACACCTTC.

V usage is TRBV19 and J usage is TRBJ2-2; TRBD2 might be the D (5 bases). The CDR3 has 15 amino acids. Germline CDR1 is LNHDA and CDR2 is SQIVND (reference sequence). Trimming removed 6 bases from V and 3 bases from J, with 14 bases in between. The CDR3 DNA reads TGTGCCAGTAGCAGGAGGCCTCAGGACACCGGGGAGCTGTTTTTT. This sequence encodes CASSRRPQDTGELFF.

The rearrangement uses TRBV10-3 and TRBJ2-2; TRBD1 is a possible D gene (5 bases). Germline V CDR1 and CDR2: ENHRY, SYGVKD. The CDR3 covers 12 residues. The germline V and J ends were trimmed by 10 bases and 1 base, with 7 bases remaining between them. In DNA, the CDR3 is TGTGCCACCACAGGGAACACCGGGGAGCTGTTTTTT. Protein sequence: CATTGNTGELFF.

The chain uses TRBV6-1 and TRBJ2-2, with TRBD2 matching 8 bases. The CDR3 is 16 residues long. V trimming: 3 bases; J trimming: 4 bases; junction bases outside the gene matches: 7. Germline lookup yields CDR1 MNHNS and CDR2 SASEGT. CDR3 sequence: CASSDAVAGTTGELFF. CDR3 DNA: TGTGCCAGCAGTGATGCGGTAGCGGGAACCACCGGGGAGCTGTTTTTT.

The CDR3 nucleotides are TGTGCCAGCAGCTACGATCTGCGGGTTGGCGAGCAGTACTTC. Translation gives CASSYDLRVGEQYF. The chain combines TRBV5-4 with TRBJ2-7; a possible D gene is TRBD2 (5 bases). The CDR3 extends over 14 amino acids. Trimming removed 3 bases at V and 6 bases at J, with 16 bases between. Germline CDR1 reads SGHNT; CDR2 reads YYREEE (reference sequence).

The chain carries TRBV6-1 and TRBJ1-1, with D possibly TRBD1 on 5 matching bases. Germline CDR1 is MNHNS and CDR2 is SASEGT. This CDR3 is built from 20 residues. V shed 2 bases and J shed 0 bases, with 25 bases lying between them. CDR3 loop: CASSETLKRRASFMNTEAFF. The CDR3 DNA reads TGTGCCAGCAGTGAAACCCTAAAACGCAGGGCAAGTTTCATGAACACTGAAGCTTTCTTT.

This chain links TRBV30 with TRBJ2-7, with TRBD2 matching 8 bases. This CDR3 is 14 amino acids long. Germline CDR1 and CDR2: GTSNPN and SVGIG (reference sequence). V shed 4 bases and J 1 base; nucleotides not matched to a gene: 6. CDR3 in DNA: TGTGCCTGGAATCCGGGCGGGGGGTCCTACGAGCAGTACTTC. It encodes CAWNPGGGSYEQYF.

The rearrangement links TRBV29-1 to TRBJ1-2; a possible D gene is TRBD1 (5 bases). Trimming removed 7 bases at V and 8 bases at J, with 17 bases between. Per the germline V gene, CDR1 is SQVTM and CDR2 is ANQGSEA. The CDR3 runs to 12 residues. The CDR3 loop reads CSAVGPASGYTF. CDR3 DNA: TGCAGCGCTGTGGGGCCGGCGTCCGGCTACACCTTC.

This chain joins TRBV7-2 and TRBJ2-7, with 11 bases aligning to TRBD2. The CDR3 runs to 14 residues. The germline CDR1 and CDR2 sequences are SGHTA and FQGNSA. V shed 6 bases, J shed 4 bases, and the junction held 5 bases outside the gene matches. Here the CDR3 reads CASRPRTSGYEQYF. In nucleotides, the CDR3 is TGTGCCAGCAGGCCCCGGACTAGCGGGTACGAGCAGTACTTC. The entire variable domain, with the rest obtained from reference TRBV7-2 and TRBJ2-7, is as follows: GAGVSQSPSNKVTEKGKDVELRCDPISGHTALYWYRQSLGQGLEFLIYFQGNSAPDKSGLPSDRFSAERTGGSVSTLTIQRTQQEDSAVYLCASRPRTSGYEQYFGPGTRLTVT.

The gene calls are TRBV11-2 and TRBJ1-1, with 7 bases identical to TRBD1. Germline V lookup: CDR1 SGHAT, CDR2 FQNNGV. This CDR3 is 13 amino acids long. V was clipped by 5 bases and J by 4 bases; unmatched bases: 4. Here the CDR3 reads CASSHPGGTEAFF. The CDR3 coding sequence is TGTGCCAGCAGCCACCCAGGGGGCACTGAAGCTTTCTTT.